These T cell receptor beta chains were read from a single sample in a study of T cell responses to AZD1222 COVID-19 vaccine. TCRdb's copy holds only in-frame clones and misses some; the assay was immunoSEQ multiplex PCR. This sample has about 160,000 clones, with approximately 92% found just once. Here the sequenced sample was peripheral blood, taken on day 0 of AZD1222 vaccination. The receptors come from an adult in good health. Both conserved end residues are part of each CDR3. The order of the fields is J gene, D gene, V gene, clone size, CDR3 protein, CDR3 DNA. A D gene is named only where the DNA matches it firmly. Clone size is not always given. Where it is, it says once, few, many or a class for expanded clones.

TRBJ1-6 | TRBD1 | TRBV15 | NA | CATSRVLWTGRNSPLHF | TGTGCCACCAGCAGAGTTCTGTGGACAGGGCGGAATTCACCCCTCCACTTT
TRBJ1-1 | NA | TRBV7-2 | NA | CASSLDRGYSEAFF | TGTGCCAGCAGCTTAGATCGGGGGTACTCTGAAGCTTTCTTT
TRBJ1-2 | NA | TRBV24-1 | NA | CATSDLFGYTF | TGTGCCACCAGTGATTTGTTTGGCTACACCTTC
TRBJ2-3 | TRBD1 | TRBV5-1 | NA | CASSFGTTGTDTQYF | TGCGCCAGCAGCTTCGGAACGACAGGGACAGATACGCAGTATTTT
TRBJ2-1 | NA | TRBV6-2/TRBV6-3 | NA | CASSYAGRAARSHEQFF | TGTGCCAGCAGTTACGCAGGTCGGGCAGCCCGATCCCATGAGCAGTTCTTC
TRBJ1-4 | NA | TRBV12-3/TRBV12-4 | few | CASSLSGGEKLFF | TGTGCCAGCAGTTTATCAGGAGGTGAAAAACTGTTTTTT
TRBJ2-3 | NA | TRBV6-1 | NA | CASSEPQGDTQYF | TGTGCCAGCAGTGAACCTCAGGGCGATACGCAGTATTTT
TRBJ2-7 | TRBD1 | TRBV4-2 | NA | CASSHRDRGPAEQYF | TGTGCCAGCAGCCATAGGGACAGGGGGCCGGCTGAGCAGTACTTC
TRBJ2-5 | TRBD1 | TRBV6-2/TRBV6-3 | NA | CASSSTRQGGETQYF | TGTGCCAGCAGCTCCACCCGACAGGGCGGGGAGACCCAGTACTTC
TRBJ2-5 | TRBD2 | TRBV11-3 | NA | CASSAGSGGVQETQYF | TGTGCCAGCAGCGCGGGGAGCGGGGGAGTACAAGAGACCCAGTACTTC
TRBJ2-2 | NA | TRBV6-5 | NA | CASSYSSQVGTGELFF | TGTGCCAGCAGTTACTCCTCGCAGGTTGGGACCGGGGAGCTGTTTTTT
TRBJ1-5 | NA | TRBV6-5 | few | CASRTGGVSNQPQHF | TGTGCCAGCAGGACCGGCGGGGTCAGCAATCAGCCCCAGCATTTT
TRBJ2-1 | TRBD2 | TRBV6-5 | NA | CASRSGGEQFF | TGTGCCAGCAGATCCGGGGGGGAGCAGTTCTTC
TRBJ2-3 | TRBD2 | TRBV7-2 | NA | CASSLSGGFGTDTQYF | TGTGCCAGCAGCCTTAGCGGGGGGTTTGGGACAGATACGCAGTATTTT
TRBJ2-7 | TRBD1 | TRBV5-1 | NA | CASSPGTGGYYEQYF | TGCGCCAGCAGCCCGGGGACAGGGGGGTACTACGAGCAGTACTTC
TRBJ1-4 | NA | TRBV2 | NA | CASSEGMVNEKLFF | TGTGCCAGCAGCGAAGGGATGGTTAATGAAAAACTGTTTTTT
TRBJ1-6 | NA | TRBV6-5 | NA | CASRPGTANSPLHF | TGTGCCAGCAGGCCCGGGACCGCGAATTCACCCCTCCACTTT
TRBJ2-2 | NA | TRBV3-1/TRBV3-2 | NA | CASEGSAIRTRLAGELFF | TGTGCCAGCGAAGGAAGCGCGATCCGGACACGGTTGGCCGGGGAGCTGTTTTTT
TRBJ2-7 | NA | TRBV6-2/TRBV6-3 | NA | CASSSPAGTEQYF | TGTGCCAGCAGTTCTCCGGCGGGGACCGAGCAGTACTTC
TRBJ1-2 | NA | TRBV6-5 | NA | CASSLSGYGYTF | TGTGCCAGCAGTCTCTCCGGCTATGGCTACACCTTC
TRBJ1-4 | TRBD1 | TRBV27 | NA | CASSGTLGTGGTTNEKLFF | TGTGCCAGCAGTGGGACCCTCGGGACAGGCGGCACAACTAATGAAAAACTGTTTTTT
TRBJ2-1 | NA | TRBV4-1 | NA | CASSQEIGGDEQFF | TGCGCCAGCAGCCAAGAAATAGGAGGGGATGAGCAGTTCTTC
TRBJ1-1 | NA | TRBV7-9 | once | CASSLKYTEAFF | TGTGCCAGCAGCCTAAAGTACACTGAAGCTTTCTTT
TRBJ1-1 | NA | TRBV2 | NA | CASSEDEAFF | TGTGCCAGCAGTGAAGACGAAGCTTTCTTT
TRBJ1-1 | NA | TRBV11-1 | NA | CASSLVGPEAFF | TGTGCCAGCAGCTTAGTGGGACCCGAAGCTTTCTTT
TRBJ1-5 | NA | TRBV27 | NA | CASRLRAGKVSNQPQHF | TGTGCCAGCAGGTTGAGGGCAGGAAAGGTGAGCAATCAGCCCCAGCATTTT
TRBJ2-1 | TRBD2 | TRBV4-1 | NA | CASSQGLADYNEQFF | TGCGCCAGCAGCCAGGGACTAGCGGATTACAATGAGCAGTTCTTC
TRBJ2-7 | TRBD1 | TRBV6-5 | NA | CASSKTGGEQYF | TGTGCCAGCAGCAAGACAGGGGGCGAGCAGTACTTC
TRBJ2-3 | NA | TRBV9 | NA | CASSLTVTPTAYTQYF | TGTGCCAGCAGCCTCACAGTGACTCCTACAGCGTATACGCAGTATTTT
TRBJ2-7 | NA | TRBV30 | NA | CAWSFDRNSYEQYF | TGTGCCTGGAGTTTCGACAGAAATTCCTACGAGCAGTACTTC
TRBJ1-1 | NA | TRBV14 | NA | CASSPGPFSNTEAFF | TGTGCCAGCAGCCCCGGACCCTTCTCGAACACTGAAGCTTTCTTT
TRBJ2-5 | NA | TRBV6-5 | NA | CASSGLLQETQYF | TGTGCCAGCAGCGGACTGCTTCAAGAGACCCAGTACTTC
TRBJ1-3 | NA | TRBV7-9 | NA | CASSPPAWTQEGNTIYF | TGTGCCAGCAGCCCACCCGCCTGGACTCAGGAGGGAAACACCATATATTTT
TRBJ2-2 | TRBD1 | TRBV29-1 | NA | CSVRDGARGTGELFF | TGCAGCGTTCGTGACGGGGCCAGGGGGACCGGGGAGCTGTTTTTT
TRBJ1-5 | NA | TRBV18 | NA | CASSQNPMQPQHF | TGTGCCAGCTCACAAAACCCGATGCAGCCCCAGCATTTT
TRBJ2-5 | TRBD1 | TRBV19 | NA | CASSPPTGGRLIHF | TGTGCCAGTAGTCCACCGACAGGGGGGCGTCTCATCCACTTC
TRBJ2-5 | NA | TRBV21-1 | NA | CASSKERTSGGASAESDETQYF | TGTGCCAGCAGCAAAGAAAGGACTAGCGGGGGGGCAAGCGCCGAGAGTGATGAGACCCAGTACTTC
TRBJ1-1 | NA | TRBV19 | NA | CASSALVIGGGQTPTENTEAFF | TGTGCCAGTAGCGCACTCGTGATTGGGGGGGGGCAAACCCCTACCGAGAACACTGAAGCTTTCTTT
TRBJ2-3 | NA | TRBV5-8 | NA | CASSSVIF | TGTGCCAGCAGCTCGGTCATTTTT
TRBJ2-7 | TRBD2 | TRBV7-2 | NA | CASSSAGGWDSYEQYF | TGTGCCAGCAGCTCAGCGGGGGGTTGGGATTCCTACGAGCAGTACTTC
TRBJ2-3 | NA | TRBV6-4 | NA | CASIPRLDELGDTQYF | TGTGCCAGCATCCCCAGACTGGATGAGTTGGGAGATACGCAGTATTTT
TRBJ2-2 | NA | TRBV9 | NA | CASSPTNTGELFF | TGTGCCAGCAGCCCAACGAACACCGGGGAGCTGTTTTTT